The next 14 T cell receptor beta chains were all read from a single sample in a study of OX40 agonist ivuxolimab in advanced cancers. Repertoires were generated with immunoSEQ multiplex PCR, while TCRdb's copy carries only in-frame clones and drops some. Among some 65,000 clones listed, roughly 87% were seen once. Source: CD4+ or CD8+ T cells sorted from blood, taken in a trial of the OX40 agonist ivuxolimab. Source of these receptors: an adult with an advanced solid tumor such as melanoma, head and neck, liver or kidney cancer.

The chain has TRBV30 and TRBJ2-7; 7 nucleotides agree with TRBD2. The CDR3 loop spans 12 amino acids. The germline CDR1 and CDR2 sequences are GTSNPN and SVGIG (reference sequence). CDR3 residues: CAASRTSYEQYF. In DNA form, the CDR3 reads TGTGCGGCGAGCCGGACTAGCTACGAGCAGTACTTC.

V gene TRBV18 combines with J gene TRBJ2-2, with D unresolved. Germline CDR1 is KGHSH and CDR2 is LQKENI. This CDR3 region has 15 residues. V lost 1 base, J lost 2 bases, and 8 bases lay in between. CDR3 sequence (DNA): TGTGCCAGCTCACCACTATCGGCTAACACCGGGGAGCTGTTTTTT. Translating gives CASSPLSANTGELFF.

The chain employs TRBV19 and TRBJ1-2, with TRBD1 matching over 8 bases. J was trimmed by 8 bases and V by 5 bases; bases with no gene match: 10. This CDR3 contains 14 residues. The germline V gene has CDR1 LNHDA and CDR2 SQIVND (reference sequence). CDR3 loop: CASSQQGGPYGYTF. CDR3 DNA sequence: TGTGCCAGTAGTCAACAGGGGGGGCCGTACGGCTACACCTTC.

The chain combines TRBV4-3 with TRBJ2-1; D is unclear. V was shortened by 2 bases and J by 9 bases, with 17 bases between the two germline ends. Per germline, CDR1 LGHNA and CDR2 YSLEER. The CDR3 runs to 15 residues. CDR3 DNA: TGCGCCAGCAGCCAAAGTGGGCTACGGCATGGTGAGCAGTTCTTC. Amino acid sequence: CASSQSGLRHGEQFF.

The chain joins TRBV5-4 to TRBJ2-3; TRBD2 matches 7 bases. The CDR3 is 15 amino acids. The germline V gene encodes CDR1 SGHNT and CDR2 YYREEE (reference sequence). V was pared by 2 bases and J by 5 bases, with 8 bases of the junction left unmatched. The DNA of the CDR3 is TGTGCCAGCAGCTTCGGGGGGACGTCAGGAGATACGCAGTATTTT. It yields the protein CASSFGGTSGDTQYF.

The V gene is TRBV30, the J gene TRBJ2-1; D gene unclear. This CDR3 contains 13 residues. Trimming removed 6 bases from V and 8 bases from J, with 17 bases in between. Germline V CDR1 and CDR2: GTSNPN, SVGIG (reference sequence). The CDR3 coding sequence is TGTGCCTGCTGCCCCATGGGTTTCGATGAGCAGTTCTTC. Protein sequence: CACCPMGFDEQFF. Full variable domain (missing parts from reference TRBV30 and TRBJ2-1): SQTIHQWPATLVQPVGSPLSLECTVEGTSNPNLYWYRQAAGRGLQLLFYSVGIGQISSEVPQNLSASRPQDRQFILSSKKLLLSDSGFYLCACCPMGFDEQFFGPGTRLTVL.

Points on this clone: Other DNA sequences in the same sample also yield this CDR3. This rearrangement joins TRBV18 to TRBJ1-6; 10 bases line up with TRBD1. From germline, CDR1 is KGHSH and CDR2 LQKENI. V shed 2 bases and J 6 bases; nucleotides not matched to a gene: 1. This CDR3 contains 15 residues. The CDR3 DNA reads as TGTGCCAGCTCACCAGGACAGGGGGGTAATTCACCCCTCCACTTT. It translates to CASSPGQGGNSPLHF.

The chain couples TRBV6-6 to TRBJ2-3; possibly TRBD1 for D (6 bases). CDR3 length equals 13 residues. Per the germline V gene, CDR1 is MNHNY and CDR2 is SVGAGI (reference sequence). Trimming took off 2 bases at V and 6 bases at J, with 9 bases between the two ends. In nucleotides, the CDR3 is TGTGCCAGCAGTTACGGGGGCGCGGATACGCAGTATTTT. This gives the protein CASSYGGADTQYF.

The rearrangement links TRBV5-1 to TRBJ2-2, with D perhaps matching TRBD2 (7 bases). V was pared by 0 bases and J by 4 bases, with 13 bases between. Germline V gives CDR1 SGHRS, CDR2 YFSETQ. This CDR3 region has 16 residues. The CDR3 protein is CASSLEGGASTGELFF. The CDR3 DNA sequence: TGCGCCAGCAGCTTGGAGGGGGGGGCGAGCACCGGGGAGCTGTTTTTT.

This sequence joins TRBV7-9 and TRBJ1-2, with 8 bases that match TRBD1. Losses at the gene ends were 5 bases for V and 2 bases for J; bases not matched to a gene: 10. The germline V gene has CDR1 SEHNR and CDR2 FQNEAQ (reference sequence). The CDR3 spans 16 residues. The CDR3 loop reads CASSNTDRAGNYGYTF. CDR3 DNA sequence: TGTGCCAGCAGCAACACGGACAGGGCGGGGAACTATGGCTACACCTTC.

This rearrangement joins TRBV10-3 to TRBJ2-3; possibly TRBD2 for D (6 bases). V gave up 9 bases and J gave up 4 bases, with 14 bases separating them. Germline V gives CDR1 ENHRY, CDR2 SYGVKD. This CDR3 has 13 residues. The CDR3 DNA is TGTGCCATTTCGGCCAGGGAGGCAGATACGCAGTATTTT. Its protein product is CAISAREADTQYF.

This sequence joins TRBV7-3 and TRBJ2-5; TRBD2 matches 8 bases. The CDR3 loop spans 16 amino acids. Germline CDR1 and CDR2: SGHTA and FQGTGA. Trimming removed 5 bases from V and 5 bases from J; junction bases left unmatched: 13. For the CDR3, the DNA is TGTGCCAGCAGCCCCAGCGGGAGAAGAGGGGAGGAGACCCAGTACTTC. As protein: CASSPSGRRGEETQYF.

This chain links TRBV28 with TRBJ1-2; 8 nucleotides agree with TRBD1. Germline V gene data show CDR1 as MDHEN and CDR2 as SYDVKM. Losses at the gene ends were 1 base for V and 0 bases for J; bases not matched to a gene: 4. CDR3 size: 16 residues. The CDR3 here is CASSLSGQAPNYGYTF. CDR3 coding DNA: TGTGCCAGCAGTTTATCGGGACAGGCGCCTAACTATGGCTACACCTTC.

The chain has TRBV29-1 and TRBJ2-1, with D unresolved. With 3 bases removed from V and 4 bases from J, the gap between germline ends came to 10 bases. Germline V gene data show CDR1 as SQVTM and CDR2 as ANQGSEA. The CDR3 has 13 amino acids. The CDR3 region has the DNA TGCAGCGTTGAGGTGGTTTATTACAATGAGCAGTTCTTC. Translation gives CSVEVVYYNEQFF.